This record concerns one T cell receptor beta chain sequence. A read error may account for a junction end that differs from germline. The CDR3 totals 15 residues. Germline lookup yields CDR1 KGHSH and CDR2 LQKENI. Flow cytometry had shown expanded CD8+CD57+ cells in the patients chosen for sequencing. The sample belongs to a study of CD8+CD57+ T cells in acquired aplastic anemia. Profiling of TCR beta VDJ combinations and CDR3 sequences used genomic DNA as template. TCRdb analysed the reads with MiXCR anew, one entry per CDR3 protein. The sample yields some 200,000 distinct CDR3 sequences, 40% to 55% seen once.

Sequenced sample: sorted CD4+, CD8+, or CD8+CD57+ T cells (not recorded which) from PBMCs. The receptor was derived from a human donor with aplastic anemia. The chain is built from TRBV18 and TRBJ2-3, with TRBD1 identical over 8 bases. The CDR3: CASSLRTGPQDTRYF. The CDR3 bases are TGTGCCAGCTCATTAAGGACAGGGCCCCAAGATACGCGGTATTTT.